The subject of this entry is one T cell receptor (beta chain). This entry is derived from a study of blood T cell repertoires in COVID-19. Overall study context: COVID-19 samples collected from the United States, Italy and Spain covered acute and convalescent phases.

Germline CDR1 SQVTM, CDR2 ANQGSEA. There are 15 residues in the CDR3. Trimming cost V 7 bases and J 5 bases, with 22 bases left between them. In the original workflow: Amplification with reference gene primers provided the estimates of nucleated cell counts. The method was immunoSEQ multiplex PCR; TCRdb's version includes in-frame clones alone and lacks a portion of them. The DNA was the basis for D and trimming; V, J and clone size are from that table. The table shows 150,000 or so clones, with more than 75% occurring only once. Sequencing used peripheral blood. The TCR comes from a man of 80 years or more with acute or convalescent COVID-19. This chain uses TRBV29-1 with TRBJ2-3; no clear D gene. CDR3 in DNA: TGCAGCGCTCTCAGAGTCTCGGGTCTGGTAGATACGCAGTATTTT. Translated, it gives CSALRVSGLVDTQYF.